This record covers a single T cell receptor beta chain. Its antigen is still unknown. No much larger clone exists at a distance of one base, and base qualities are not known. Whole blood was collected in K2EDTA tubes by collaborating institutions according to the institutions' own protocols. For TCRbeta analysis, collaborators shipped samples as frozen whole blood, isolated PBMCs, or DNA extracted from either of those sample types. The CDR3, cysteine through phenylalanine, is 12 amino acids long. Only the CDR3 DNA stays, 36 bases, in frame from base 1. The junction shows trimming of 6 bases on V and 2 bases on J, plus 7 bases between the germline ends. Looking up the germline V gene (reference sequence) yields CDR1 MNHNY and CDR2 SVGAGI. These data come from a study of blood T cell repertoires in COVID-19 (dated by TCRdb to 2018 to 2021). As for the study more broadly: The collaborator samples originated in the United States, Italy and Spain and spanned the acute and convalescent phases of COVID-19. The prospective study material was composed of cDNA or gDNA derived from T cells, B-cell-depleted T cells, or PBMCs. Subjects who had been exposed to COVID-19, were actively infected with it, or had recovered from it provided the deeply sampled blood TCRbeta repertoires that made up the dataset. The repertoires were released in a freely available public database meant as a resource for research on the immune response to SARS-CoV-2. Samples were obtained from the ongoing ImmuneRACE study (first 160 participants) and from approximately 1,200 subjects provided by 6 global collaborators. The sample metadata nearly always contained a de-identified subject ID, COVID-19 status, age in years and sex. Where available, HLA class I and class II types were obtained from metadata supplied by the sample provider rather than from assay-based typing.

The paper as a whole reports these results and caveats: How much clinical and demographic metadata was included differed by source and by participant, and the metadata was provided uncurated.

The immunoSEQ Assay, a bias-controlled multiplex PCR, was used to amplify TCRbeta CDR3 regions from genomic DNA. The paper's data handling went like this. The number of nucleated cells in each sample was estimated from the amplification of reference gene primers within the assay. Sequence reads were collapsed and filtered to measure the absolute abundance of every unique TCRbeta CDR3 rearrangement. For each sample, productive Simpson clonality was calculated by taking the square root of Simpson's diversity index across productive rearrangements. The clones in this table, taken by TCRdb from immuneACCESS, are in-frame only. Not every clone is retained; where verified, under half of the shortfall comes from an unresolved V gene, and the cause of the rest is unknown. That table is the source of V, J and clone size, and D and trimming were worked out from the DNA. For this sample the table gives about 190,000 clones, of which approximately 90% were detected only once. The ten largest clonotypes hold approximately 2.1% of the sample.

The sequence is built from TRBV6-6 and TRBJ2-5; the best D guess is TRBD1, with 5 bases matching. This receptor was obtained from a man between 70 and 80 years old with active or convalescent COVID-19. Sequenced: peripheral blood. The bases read TGTGCCAGCAGGACAGCACAAGAGACCCAGTACTTC. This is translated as CASRTAQETQYF.